These 10 T cell receptor beta chains came from one sample sequenced in a study of cytomegalovirus exposure and HLA in healthy donors. 60 Vbeta and 13 Jbeta primers were used in PCR. Produced via immunoSEQ multiplex PCR; TCRdb's table is partial and in-frame only. The sample comprises over 150,000 clones, about 80% of which are singletons, and 6% to 7.5% rests with the top ten. The sequenced material came from PBMCs. The source of these receptors is a man under 40 in good health and CMV-seropositive.

V gene TRBV7-2 combines with J gene TRBJ2-5; D is possibly TRBD2 (6 bases). The length of the CDR3 is 13 residues. Per germline, CDR1 SGHTA and CDR2 FQGNSA. V was pared by 6 bases and J by 3 bases, with 11 bases between. CDR3 in amino acids: CASRGGKKETQYF. CDR3 in DNA: TGTGCCAGCAGGGGCGGGAAAAAAGAGACCCAGTACTTC.

The chain joins TRBV5-1 to TRBJ1-4, with D hard to call. This CDR3 region has 14 residues. V lost 2 bases and J lost 4, with 9 bases in between. The germline V gene encodes CDR1 SGHRS and CDR2 YFSETQ. DNA of the CDR3: TGCGCCAGCAGCTTAAAAGGGAGTAATGAAAAACTGTTTTTT. Its translation: CASSLKGSNEKLFF.

The chain employs TRBV5-1 and TRBJ1-2; no firm D call. The germline V and J ends were trimmed by 4 bases and 4 bases, with 23 bases remaining between them. This CDR3 has 17 amino acids. Germline lookup yields CDR1 SGHRS and CDR2 YFSETQ. In DNA form, the CDR3 reads TGCGCCAGCAGCGAGGTGAAGGCTATGATAGCGGTCTATGGCTACACCTTC. It is translated as CASSEVKAMIAVYGYTF.

In nucleotides, the CDR3 is TGTGCCAGCAGATCTGACAGGGACATACTAAGGGGGAATGAGCAGTTCTTC. Its translation is CASRSDRDILRGNEQFF. V is TRBV27 and J is TRBJ2-1; 7 bases are a match to TRBD1. Trimming at V came to 6 bases and at J to 7 bases, leaving 18 bases not matched to a gene. The CDR3 loop spans 17 amino acids. The germline gives CDR1 MNHEY, CDR2 SMNVEV (reference sequence).

The chain is built from TRBV7-2 and TRBJ2-5; TRBD1 might be the D (5 bases). Judging by the DNA end, TRBJ2-7 fits better; the J call may be wrong. Germline CDR1 and CDR2: SGHTA and FQGNSA. The CDR3 runs to 13 residues. The CDR3 region has the DNA TGTGCCAGCAGGGCCCAGGGCGTCGACGAGCAGTACTTC. Translated: CASRAQGVDEQYF.

The chain carries TRBV19 and TRBJ2-3; a weak D match, TRBD1 (6 bases). The CDR3 contains 13 residues. V was pared by 8 bases and J by 2 bases, with 11 bases between. Germline-derived CDR1 and CDR2 are LNHDA and SQIVND (reference sequence). The CDR3: CASRTGNTDTQYF. The CDR3 DNA sequence: TGTGCCAGTCGAACAGGGAACACAGATACGCAGTATTTT.

This clone was counted once. This chain links TRBV2 with TRBJ1-2; D is ambiguous. Trimming took 5 bases from V and 2 from J, leaving 6 bases between them. The CDR3 covers 12 residues. Germline CDR1 SNHLY, CDR2 FYNNEI. DNA for the CDR3: TGTGCCAGCAGTAATCAGAACTATGGCTACACCTTC. This sequence encodes CASSNQNYGYTF.

V and J are TRBV2 and TRBJ2-2, with a tentative D call TRBD1 (5 bases). The germline V gene has CDR1 SNHLY and CDR2 FYNNEI. The CDR3 has 15 residues. V lost 1 base, J lost 4 bases, and 10 bases lay in between. The CDR3 loop is CASSEGQGGTGELFF. In nucleotides, the CDR3 is TGTGCCAGCAGTGAAGGGCAGGGCGGCACCGGGGAGCTGTTTTTT. The complete variable domain, with remaining parts taken from reference TRBV2 and TRBJ2-2, reads EPEVTQTPSHQVTQMGQEVILRCVPISNHLYFYWYRQILGQKVEFLVSFYNNEISEKSEIFDDQFSVERPDGSNFTLKIRSTKLEDSAMYFCASSEGQGGTGELFFGEGSRLTVL.

This chain joins TRBV5-4 and TRBJ2-2; 10 bases agree with TRBD2. The CDR3 covers 17 residues. Germline V gene lookup returns CDR1 SGHNT and CDR2 YYREEE (reference sequence). V dropped 1 base and J dropped 3; count of bases not matched to a gene: 6. The chain's CDR3 is CASSLPSGGAYTGELFF. The CDR3, as DNA: TGTGCCAGCAGCTTGCCCAGCGGGGGGGCTTACACCGGGGAGCTGTTTTTT.

The CDR3 nucleotides read TGCGCCAGCAGCCAAGAGAGGACAGGGCGTCGCACCATATATTTT. Its protein is CASSQERTGRRTIYF. The gene calls are TRBV4-3 and TRBJ1-3; the match to TRBD1 covers 8 bases. In germline, CDR1 is LGHNA, CDR2 YSLEER. Trimming at V came to 0 bases and at J to 9 bases, leaving 7 bases not matched to a gene. There are 15 residues in the CDR3.